Each of the 30 T cell receptor beta chains below was sequenced from the same sample in a study of T-cell memory formation after mild COVID-19. One entry per CDR3 protein results from TCRdb running MiXCR on the 5' RACE reads. The sample includes 350,000 or so distinct CDR3 sequences, 10% to 15% of them seen just once. Sequencing was carried out using PBMCs or a T cell subset sorted from them (not recorded which). These receptor sequences come from a man between 18 and 29 years old who had mild COVID-19 (a few samples of this study predate the infection). Cell type and time point are not known.

In its sample, this clonotype was seen many times. The chain couples TRBV6-2 or TRBV6-3 to TRBJ2-1; 7 nucleotides line up with TRBD2. The CDR3 is made up of 12 amino acids. The J segment lost 8 bases and the V segment lost 6 bases, leaving 4 bases of the junction unmatched. Germline loops: CDR1 MNHEY, CDR2 SVGEGT. The CDR3, as DNA: TGTGCCAGCAGCCAGGGAGGGGATGAGCAGTTCTTC. As protein: CASSQGGDEQFF.

This clonotype was counted ten times or more. This chain joins TRBV5-1 and TRBJ1-3, with D unclear. CDR3 size: 15 residues. Trimming pared 0 bases from V and 4 bases from J, leaving 11 bases between. The germline V gene has CDR1 SGHRS and CDR2 YFSETQ. The CDR3 coding sequence is TGCGCCAGCAGCTTGGAACGAGGCCAGGGAAACACCATATATTTT. Residues: CASSLERGQGNTIYF.

In this sample, this clonotype turned up a few times. J is TRBJ1-2 and V is TRBV20-1; D gene unclear. Trimming stripped 0 bases from V and 12 bases from J, with 11 bases between. The germline V gene encodes CDR1 DFQATT and CDR2 SNEGSKA (reference sequence). CDR3 length equals 11 residues. CDR3 protein: CSARESRGNTF. The CDR3 nucleotides read TGCAGTGCTAGAGAGAGCCGCGGGAACACCTTC.

This clonotype was counted many times. CDR3 coding DNA: TGTGCCAGCAGTGGACAGATAAATTCAGATACGCAGTATTTT. Translated, it gives CASSGQINSDTQYF. V and J are TRBV6-4 and TRBJ2-3; possible D gene TRBD1, 5 bases. The V and J ends lost 4 bases and 4 bases respectively, with 12 bases between them. Germline V gene sequence: CDR1 MRHNA, CDR2 SNTAGT. This CDR3 comprises 14 residues.

Many counts were recorded for this clonotype. The chain has TRBV4-2 and TRBJ2-7; no firm D call. The CDR3 has 14 residues. The germline V gene encodes CDR1 LGHNA and CDR2 YNFKEQ. V was clipped by 0 bases and J by 5 bases, with 11 bases between them. The CDR3 sequence: CASSQDRGSDEQYF. The CDR3 nucleotides are TGTGCCAGCAGCCAAGATCGAGGTAGTGACGAGCAGTACTTC.

This clonotype was counted only a few times. The chain has TRBV9 and TRBJ1-2; weak D call: TRBD1 (6 bases). The CDR3 length is 15 residues. Trimming took off 3 bases at V and 4 bases at J, with 16 bases between the two ends. Per germline, CDR1 SGDLS and CDR2 YYNGEE. CDR3 nucleotides: TGTGCCAGCAGCGAGGGGGTCCAGACCATCTATGGCTACACCTTC. Its translation: CASSEGVQTIYGYTF. The whole variable domain, filled in from reference TRBV9 and TRBJ1-2, reads DSGVTQTPKHLITATGQRVTLRCSPRSGDLSVYWYQQSLDQGLQFLIQYYNGEERAKGNILERFSAQQFPDLHSELNLSSLELGDSALYFCASSEGVQTIYGYTFGSGTRLTVV.

This clonotype was detected only a few times. V and J are TRBV2 and TRBJ2-7; weak D call: TRBD2 (6 bases). The CDR3 sequence is 15 residues long. Germline V gene sequence: CDR1 SNHLY, CDR2 FYNNEI. Trimming left V 4 bases short and J 0 bases short, with 13 bases between. The CDR3 loop reads CASSGLGGRSYEQYF. CDR3 nucleotides: TGTGCCAGCAGTGGGCTGGGGGGACGCTCCTACGAGCAGTACTTC.

This clonotype was seen a handful of times. The J gene is TRBJ2-1, the V gene TRBV10-2; D is unresolved. This CDR3 comprises 13 residues. V was cut by 3 bases and J by 3 bases, with 6 bases left in between. Looked up from germline, CDR1 is WSHSY and CDR2 is SAAADI. As DNA, the CDR3 is TGCGCCAGCAGTGAAGGATTCTACAATGAGCAGTTCTTC. This translates into CASSEGFYNEQFF.

The chain has TRBV20-1 and TRBJ2-7; 11 nucleotides line up with TRBD1. CDR3 length: 14 residues. Germline V gives CDR1 DFQATT, CDR2 SNEGSKA (reference sequence). Trimming removed 5 bases from V and 3 bases from J; junction bases left unmatched: 6. The CDR3 nucleotides read TGCAGTGCTCGACCGGGACAGGGGGTCTACGAGCAGTACTTC. Translation gives CSARPGQGVYEQYF.

The table lists this clonotype with a few counts. This chain uses TRBV4-1 with TRBJ2-5; 9 nucleotides agree with TRBD1. The ends lost 4 bases at V and 3 bases at J; junction bases unmatched: 6. The CDR3 spans 15 residues. Per the germline V gene, CDR1 is MGHRA and CDR2 is YSYEKL. CDR3 in DNA: TGCGCCAGCAGCCGGGACAGGGTCATGGAAGAGACCCAGTACTTC. Protein sequence: CASSRDRVMEETQYF.

This clonotype was observed a handful of times. The rearrangement joins TRBV5-1 to TRBJ2-1; 8 nucleotides align to TRBD1. The junction had 7 bases not matched to a gene; V was cut back by 2 bases and J by 3 bases. The CDR3 runs to 16 residues. Germline V gives CDR1 SGHRS, CDR2 YFSETQ. In DNA form, the CDR3 reads TGCGCCAGCAGCTTCCTGGACAGGGCAGGCTACAATGAGCAGTTCTTC. It is translated as CASSFLDRAGYNEQFF.

This clonotype came up a few times. J is TRBJ2-1 and V is TRBV5-6; TRBD1 matches at 7 bases. This CDR3 comprises 17 residues. The germline CDR1 and CDR2 sequences are SGHDT and YYEEEE. J was trimmed by 0 bases and V by 4 bases; bases with no gene match: 10. The CDR3 spells CASSPKRTGSSYNEQFF. CDR3 in DNA: TGTGCCAGCAGCCCGAAGCGGACAGGTAGCTCCTACAATGAGCAGTTCTTC.

This clonotype was seen a few times. The rearrangement joins TRBV4-1 to TRBJ2-5, with D hard to call. V dropped 1 base and J dropped 7 bases, with 4 bases sitting between them. Germline V gene sequence: CDR1 MGHRA, CDR2 YSYEKL. This CDR3 spans 11 amino acids. The CDR3 nucleotides are TGCGCCAGCAGCCAAGCCGGGACCCAGTACTTC. It translates to CASSQAGTQYF.

The CDR3 bases are TGTGCCAGCAGTGAATCGGTTAGCGGGGGACTCGTCGAAGATACGCAGTATTTT. Amino acids: CASSESVSGGLVEDTQYF. The chain combines TRBV25-1 with TRBJ2-3, with 9 positions matching TRBD2. CDR3 size: 18 residues. V dropped 1 base and J dropped 5; count of bases not matched to a gene: 13. The germline CDR1 and CDR2 sequences are MGHDK and SYGVNS.

This clonotype was seen only a few times. The CDR3 loop reads CASSPGTSGNYEQYF. The CDR3 bases are TGTGCCAGCTCACCGGGGACATCAGGAAACTACGAGCAGTACTTC. The chain carries TRBV18 and TRBJ2-7, with a tentative D call TRBD1 (6 bases). The CDR3 has 15 amino acids. Germline assignment: CDR1 KGHSH and CDR2 LQKENI. V was cut by 3 bases and J by 3 bases, with 15 bases left in between.

The rearrangement links TRBV4-3 to TRBJ2-7, with 7 nucleotides matching TRBD1. The CDR3 runs 16 residues. CDR1 and CDR2 from the germline V gene are LGHNA and YSLEER. Trimming cost V 0 bases and J 2 bases; bases outside gene matches: 7. CDR3 coding DNA: TGCGCCAGCAGCCAAGATCTTGGGACAGAGCCCTACGAGCAGTACGTC. Translation gives CASSQDLGTEPYEQYV.

This chain connects TRBV20-1 to TRBJ2-1; D is possibly TRBD2 (5 bases). Between the trimmed V and J ends, which lost 4 bases and 7 bases, there was a span of 8 bases. This CDR3 comprises 11 residues. Per the germline V gene, CDR1 is DFQATT and CDR2 is SNEGSKA (reference sequence). Here the CDR3 reads CSAIRGNEQFF. Here the CDR3 DNA reads TGCAGTGCTATTCGGGGAAATGAGCAGTTCTTC.

The chain uses TRBV4-2 and TRBJ2-7; tentatively, D is TRBD2 (5 bases). The V gene's germline CDR1 is LGHNA and CDR2 YNFKEQ. The CDR3 has 13 amino acids. Trimming pared 4 bases from V and 3 bases from J, leaving 10 bases between. DNA of the CDR3: TGTGCCAGCAGCCGGGGAGAGGGCTACGAGCAGTACGTC. It is translated as CASSRGEGYEQYV.

The chain joins TRBV19 to TRBJ2-2, with TRBD1 matching 8 bases. Losses at the gene ends were 5 bases for V and 3 bases for J; bases not matched to a gene: 17. Germline V gives CDR1 LNHDA, CDR2 SQIVND (reference sequence). The CDR3 sequence is 19 residues long. CDR3 sequence (DNA): TGTGCCAGTAGTCTTCTAGGACAGGGTACTTACACCGACACCGGGGAGCTGTTTTTT. It is translated as CASSLLGQGTYTDTGELFF.

This clonotype turned up a few times. This sequence may be a read error, since a much larger clone differs from it by one base. The V gene is TRBV20-1, the J gene TRBJ2-5; no firm D call. Trimming left V 0 bases short and J 4 bases short, with 0 bases between. Germline values: CDR1 DFQATT, CDR2 SNEGSKA (reference sequence). The CDR3 totals 10 residues. The CDR3 nucleotides read TGCAGTGCTAGAGAAGAGACCCAGTACTTC. Translating gives CSAREETQYF.

The chain carries TRBV7-9 and TRBJ1-2; TRBD1 aligns across 7 bases. The germline V gene encodes CDR1 SEHNR and CDR2 FQNEAQ (reference sequence). J was trimmed by 7 bases and V by 1 base; bases with no gene match: 9. The CDR3 spans 15 residues. The CDR3 loop is CASSLEPARDSGYTF. The CDR3 DNA is TGTGCCAGCAGCTTAGAGCCAGCGAGGGACAGTGGCTACACCTTC.

This clonotype was counted at least ten times. This sequence joins TRBV11-2 and TRBJ2-5; 9 nucleotides agree with TRBD1. Germline CDR1 is SGHAT and CDR2 is FQNNGV. V dropped 7 bases and J dropped 6; count of bases not matched to a gene: 15. The CDR3 runs to 16 residues. DNA of the CDR3: TGTGCCAGCACCCCCTTCCGGGACAGGGTGATCAAGACCCAGTACTTC. This encodes CASTPFRDRVIKTQYF.

V gene TRBV5-1 combines with J gene TRBJ1-5; D unresolved. The CDR3 totals 11 residues. Germline CDR1 is SGHRS and CDR2 is YFSETQ. Trimming took 2 bases from V and 12 from J, leaving 9 bases between them. The CDR3 DNA follows: TGCGCCAGCAGCTTTGGGAGACTCCAGCATTTT. Translated, it gives CASSFGRLQHF. The complete variable domain, with remaining parts taken from reference TRBV5-1 and TRBJ1-5, reads KAGVTQTPRYLIKTRGQQVTLSCSPISGHRSVSWYQQTPGQGLQFLFEYFSETQRNKGNFPGRFSGRQFSNSRSEMNVSTLELGDSALYLCASSFGRLQHFGDGTRLSIL.

The CDR3 loop reads CASSSGGGALAKNIQYF. For the CDR3, the DNA is TGTGCCAGCAGCTCAGGGGGGGGCGCTCTAGCCAAAAACATTCAGTACTTC. The chain couples TRBV7-2 to TRBJ2-4; D tentatively fits TRBD1 or TRBD2 (7 bases each). Germline V gene sequence: CDR1 SGHTA, CDR2 FQGNSA. V gave up 4 bases and J gave up 0 bases, with 16 bases separating them. The CDR3 covers 17 residues. Variable domain in full (rest from reference TRBV7-2 and TRBJ2-4): GAGVSQSPSNKVTEKGKDVELRCDPISGHTALYWYRQSLGQGLEFLIYFQGNSAPDKSGLPSDRFSAERTGGSVSTLTIQRTQQEDSAVYLCASSSGGGALAKNIQYFGAGTRLSVL.

This clonotype was observed a few times. The chain uses TRBV20-1 and TRBJ1-2, with D uncertain. This CDR3 is built from 14 residues. Germline-derived CDR1 and CDR2 are DFQATT and SNEGSKA (reference sequence). V was cut by 5 bases and J by 7 bases, with 20 bases left in between. The CDR3 loop is CSAPRRVGISGYTF. The CDR3 nucleotides are TGCAGTGCTCCCCGCCGGGTAGGGATCTCTGGCTACACCTTC.

The gene calls are TRBV12-3 or TRBV12-4 and TRBJ1-6, with 7 bases identical to TRBD1. V was clipped by 6 bases and J by 11 bases; unmatched bases: 7. There are 13 residues in the CDR3. CDR3 sequence (DNA): TGTGCCAGCAGCTCCAGACAGGGAGCACCCCTCCACTTT. Translated, it gives CASSSRQGAPLHF.

J is TRBJ2-5 and V is TRBV7-9, with 7 bases identical to TRBD1. Germline loops: CDR1 SEHNR, CDR2 FQNEAQ (reference sequence). The J segment lost 1 base and the V segment lost 0 bases, leaving 2 bases of the junction unmatched. The CDR3 contains 15 residues. This CDR3 is CASSLAGTAQETQYF. In DNA, the CDR3 is TGTGCCAGCAGCTTAGCCGGGACAGCCCAAGAGACCCAGTACTTC.

This clonotype was detected only a few times. This chain links TRBV5-1 with TRBJ1-2, with 8 bases that match TRBD1. This CDR3 comprises 15 residues. The germline gives CDR1 SGHRS, CDR2 YFSETQ. V lost 0 bases to trimming and J lost 8 bases; unmatched junction nucleotides: 9. DNA of the CDR3: TGCGCCAGCAGCTTGGACGGCGCGACAGGGGAGGGCTACACCTTC. It translates to CASSLDGATGEGYTF. The full variable domain, in which reference TRBV5-1 and TRBJ1-2 provide the parts outside the CDR3, is KAGVTQTPRYLIKTRGQQVTLSCSPISGHRSVSWYQQTPGQGLQFLFEYFSETQRNKGNFPGRFSGRQFSNSRSEMNVSTLELGDSALYLCASSLDGATGEGYTFGSGTRLTVV.

In this sample, this clonotype turned up many times. The rearrangement links TRBV9 to TRBJ1-1, with D maybe TRBD1 (5 bases). Germline V CDR1 and CDR2: SGDLS, YYNGEE. This CDR3 has 13 amino acids. V shed 3 bases and J shed 1 base, with 7 bases lying between them. The CDR3 bases are TGTGCCAGCAGCGCTCAGGGGAACACTGAAGCTTTCTTT. This codes for CASSAQGNTEAFF.

This chain joins TRBV6-5 and TRBJ2-1; 9 bases agree with TRBD2. The CDR3 length is 15 residues. V lost 0 bases to trimming and J lost 10 bases; unmatched junction nucleotides: 7. Germline V gives CDR1 MNHEY, CDR2 SVGAGI. The CDR3 coding sequence is TGTGCCAGCAGTTACTCGCGGCGGGGGGGCCACGAGCAGTTCTTC. Translating it yields CASSYSRRGGHEQFF.